These 19 T cell receptor beta chains were sequenced from one sample in a study of blood T cells in healthy people across ages. It was with a sample-barcoded 5' primer and a J-beta primer mix that a second PCR of about 6 to 12 cycles was run. TCRdb re-called the 5' RACE reads with MiXCR, one entry per CDR3 protein. The sample includes 850,000 to 1,000,000 distinct CDR3 sequences, around 46% of them seen just once. The sample consisted of blood. The source of these receptors is a man aged 25-45 years in good health.

The chain carries TRBV10-3 and TRBJ2-4; TRBD1 agrees at 9 bases. With the DNA end fitting TRBJ2-7 better, the J assignment may be wrong. Germline lookup yields CDR1 ENHRY and CDR2 SYGVKD. The CDR3 runs to 16 residues. This CDR3 reads CAISGPGQGRSYEQYF. CDR3 in DNA: TGTGCCATCAGTGGCCCGGGACAGGGAAGGTCCTACGAGCAGTACTTC.

This clonotype was found many times. The chain is built from TRBV4-3 and TRBJ2-5; 9 nucleotides match TRBD2. CDR3 size: 15 residues. V was clipped by 2 bases and J by 5 bases; unmatched bases: 6. Germline assignment: CDR1 LGHNA and CDR2 YSLEER. The CDR3 loop reads CASSQQGLAYETQYF. Written as DNA, the CDR3 is TGCGCCAGCAGCCAACAGGGACTAGCATACGAGACCCAGTACTTC.

The chain joins TRBV4-1 to TRBJ1-5; D is ambiguous. Trimming cost V 5 bases and J 6 bases, with 14 bases left between them. This CDR3 spans 14 amino acids. Germline V CDR1 and CDR2: MGHRA, YSYEKL. In DNA, the CDR3 is TGCGCCAGCAGCGACGGAAGTGTGGTTCAGCCCCAGCATTTT. Translation gives CASSDGSVVQPQHF.

This clonotype was counted many times. This sequence joins TRBV7-2 and TRBJ1-5; the D is unclear. Germline-derived CDR1 and CDR2 are SGHTA and FQGNSA. Trimming removed 6 bases from V and 3 bases from J, with 6 bases in between. The length of the CDR3 is 12 residues. This CDR3 reads CASSPLNQPQHF. CDR3 nucleotide sequence: TGTGCCAGCAGTCCACTCAATCAGCCCCAGCATTTT. The variable domain in full, completed from reference TRBV7-2 and TRBJ1-5, reads GAGVSQSPSNKVTEKGKDVELRCDPISGHTALYWYRQSLGQGLEFLIYFQGNSAPDKSGLPSDRFSAERTGGSVSTLTIQRTQQEDSAVYLCASSPLNQPQHFGDGTRLSIL.

The V gene is TRBV3-1, the J gene TRBJ2-1; 9 nucleotides match TRBD2. In germline, CDR1 is LGHDT, CDR2 YNNKEL (reference sequence). Trimming removed 1 base from V and 10 bases from J; junction bases left unmatched: 2. The CDR3 has 13 residues. The CDR3 bases are TGTGCCAGCAGCCAAGTCGCGGGAGGGGAGCAGTTCTTC. Encoded protein: CASSQVAGGEQFF.

V gene TRBV20-1 combines with J gene TRBJ1-5; TRBD1 agrees at 8 bases. This CDR3 comprises 14 residues. The germline V gene encodes CDR1 DFQATT and CDR2 SNEGSKA (reference sequence). The ends lost 5 bases at V and 4 bases at J; junction bases unmatched: 7. CDR3 sequence reads: CSAEDRETNQPQHF. The CDR3 DNA reads as TGCAGTGCTGAGGACAGGGAAACGAATCAGCCCCAGCATTTT.

This sequence joins TRBV10-3 and TRBJ2-1; tentative D call: TRBD1 (5 bases). CDR1 is ENHRY, CDR2 SYGVKD, per germline. Between the trimmed V and J ends, which lost 6 bases and 13 bases, there was a span of 19 bases. The length of the CDR3 is 13 residues. The CDR3 coding sequence is TGTGCCATCAGGGAGACAGCTAGTCGGACCCAGTTCTTC. It yields the protein CAIRETASRTQFF.

The V and J genes are TRBV13 and TRBJ1-3, with a tentative D call TRBD1 (6 bases). Germline assignment: CDR1 PRHDT and CDR2 FYEKMQ (reference sequence). V dropped 6 bases and J dropped 0 bases, with 15 bases sitting between them. The CDR3 has 16 amino acids. The CDR3 loop is CASRDEGGNSGNTIYF. CDR3 in DNA: TGTGCCAGCAGAGACGAGGGGGGCAACTCTGGAAACACCATATATTTT. The complete variable domain, with remaining parts taken from reference TRBV13 and TRBJ1-3, reads AAGVIQSPRHLIKEKRETATLKCYPIPRHDTVYWYQQGPGQDPQFLISFYEKMQSDKGSIPDRFSAQQFSDYHSELNMSSLELGDSALYFCASRDEGGNSGNTIYFGEGSWLTVV.

Only a few counts were recorded for this clonotype. This rearrangement joins TRBV20-1 to TRBJ1-2, with 8 bases matching TRBD1. The CDR3 runs to 13 residues. Germline V gives CDR1 DFQATT, CDR2 SNEGSKA (reference sequence). V dropped 5 bases and J dropped 4; count of bases not matched to a gene: 6. The CDR3 sequence: CSAERRGPYGYTF. CDR3 DNA sequence: TGCAGTGCTGAACGCAGGGGGCCCTATGGCTACACCTTC.

Worth noting for this clonotype: A read error may account for a junction end that differs from germline. The V and J genes are TRBV5-1 and TRBJ2-5, with a possible D match to TRBD2 (6 bases). The germline V gene has CDR1 SGHRS and CDR2 YFSETQ. This CDR3 is built from 15 residues. The CDR3: CASSLEGRYQGTQYF. DNA for the CDR3: TGCGCCAGCAGCTTGGAAGGGAGGTACCAAGGGACCCAGTACTTC.

A word on this clonotype: Compared with germline, one end of the junction differs, possibly owing to a read error. The gene calls are TRBV7-2 and TRBJ1-1, with a weak D call TRBD1 (6 bases). Germline V gene sequence: CDR1 SGHTA, CDR2 FQGNSA. This CDR3 spans 15 amino acids. For the CDR3, the DNA is TGTGCCAGCAGCTTAGCGGTGGCGGGGGACACCGAAGCTTTCTTT. Its translation is CASSLAVAGDTEAFF.

This clonotype was recorded a few times. This chain uses TRBV4-1 with TRBJ1-5; D ambiguous. The germline V gene has CDR1 MGHRA and CDR2 YSYEKL. The CDR3 has 14 residues. Trimming pared 0 bases from V and 7 bases from J, leaving 10 bases between. CDR3 nucleotide sequence: TGCGCCAGCAGCCAAGAGAGGTACGGACAGCCCCAGCATTTT. The encoded protein is CASSQERYGQPQHF.

The V and J genes are TRBV5-1 and TRBJ2-5, with D perhaps TRBD1 (6 bases). V was shortened by 3 bases and J by 3 bases, with 18 bases between the two germline ends. This CDR3 spans 16 amino acids. Germline values: CDR1 SGHRS, CDR2 YFSETQ. The CDR3, as DNA: TGCGCCAGCAGCTCCCTGGACAGTAGGGTAAAAGAGACCCAGTACTTC. Protein: CASSSLDSRVKETQYF.

V usage is TRBV25-1 and J usage is TRBJ2-1; no clear D. The DNA end is a closer match to TRBJ2-7, so the J assignment may be wrong. The CDR3 loop spans 11 amino acids. Germline V gene data show CDR1 as MGHDK and CDR2 as SYGVNS. In DNA, the CDR3 is TGTGCCAGCAGTCAATTCAATGAGCAGTACTTC. It yields the protein CASSQFNEQYF.

The chain recombines TRBV3-1 with TRBJ2-7; 10 bases agree with TRBD2. V lost 2 bases and J lost 6; bases outside the gene matches: 1. The CDR3 loop spans 13 amino acids. From germline, CDR1 is LGHDT and CDR2 YNNKEL (reference sequence). CDR3 sequence: CASSQLAGVEQYF. DNA of the CDR3: TGTGCCAGCAGCCAACTAGCGGGGGTCGAGCAGTACTTC.

The V call is TRBV6-2 or TRBV6-3, the J call TRBJ2-4; D may be TRBD2 (5 bases). The CDR3 sequence is 13 residues long. CDR1 and CDR2 from the germline V gene are MNHEY and SVGEGT. V shed 2 bases and J shed 13 bases, with 15 bases lying between them. DNA of the CDR3: TGTGCCAGCAGTTACGGGTCGTTTGGGGAGCAGTACTTC. Its protein is CASSYGSFGEQYF.

With regard to this clonotype: Germline is not matched at one junction end, which may reflect a read error. This chain connects TRBV4-2 to TRBJ2-5; D is possibly TRBD1 or TRBD2 (6 bases each). This CDR3 spans 16 amino acids. From germline, CDR1 is LGHNA and CDR2 YNFKEQ. CDR3 in amino acids: CTSSQDDGGRKGGQYF. The CDR3 DNA reads TGTACCAGCAGCCAGGATGACGGGGGCCGAAAGGGAGGCCAGTACTTC.

This chain links TRBV2 with TRBJ1-1; D remains unclear. Germline-derived CDR1 and CDR2 are SNHLY and FYNNEI. The CDR3 is 12 amino acids. V lost 4 bases and J 5 bases, leaving 8 bases between the germline ends. CDR3 nucleotide sequence: TGTGCCAGCAGTGTTCTGGGAACTGAAGCTTTCTTT. This sequence encodes CASSVLGTEAFF.

This clonotype was seen repeatedly, ten times or more. The rearrangement uses TRBV4-1 and TRBJ2-3; TRBD2 agrees at 11 bases. CDR3 length: 16 amino acids. Germline values: CDR1 MGHRA, CDR2 YSYEKL. V shed 2 bases and J 6 bases; nucleotides not matched to a gene: 7. The CDR3 DNA sequence: TGCGCCAGCAGCCAATCGACTAGCGGGATGGGGGATACGCAGTATTTT. Translating it yields CASSQSTSGMGDTQYF.